The 15 T cell receptor beta chains below all came from one sample that was sequenced in a study of early T cells in non-severe SARS-CoV-2 infection. TCRdb recomputed calls from the 5' RACE reads with MiXCR, one row per CDR3 protein. The table shows 20,000 to 25,000 distinct CDR3 sequences, with roughly 4% occurring only once. The sample consisted of whole blood. All receptors derive from an adult who was a healthcare worker with PCR-confirmed SARS-CoV-2 infection or an uninfected control (not recorded which).

This clonotype has at least ten counts. V usage is TRBV29-1 and J usage is TRBJ2-7; the D is unclear. Germline V gene data show CDR1 as SQVTM and CDR2 as ANQGSEA. The CDR3 runs 13 residues. V dropped 5 bases and J dropped 5 bases, with 16 bases sitting between them. The CDR3 nucleotides are TGCAGCGTTTCACCCCCCGGAGTCCACGAGCAGTACTTC. Amino acid sequence: CSVSPPGVHEQYF.

The gene calls are TRBV2 and TRBJ1-6, with D possibly matching TRBD1 (5 bases). Deletions cut 10 bases from V and 5 bases from J, with 9 bases between. Germline V lookup: CDR1 SNHLY, CDR2 FYNNEI. This CDR3 is 12 amino acids long. CDR3 sequence: CATRQNNSPLHF. The CDR3 region has the DNA TGTGCCACTCGACAGAATAATTCACCCCTCCACTTT.

This clonotype was observed at least ten times. The chain is built from TRBV19 and TRBJ2-3, with unresolved D. The germline V and J ends were trimmed by 6 bases and 5 bases, with 12 bases remaining between them. The CDR3 is 13 amino acids. Germline assignment: CDR1 LNHDA and CDR2 SQIVND (reference sequence). CDR3 DNA: TGTGCCAGTAGCCCCGTGAGAGAAGATACGCAGTATTTT. Translation: CASSPVREDTQYF.

In its sample, this clonotype was seen a few times. V usage is TRBV7-6 and J usage is TRBJ2-3; D is possibly TRBD1 (6 bases). The V gene's germline CDR1 is SGHVS and CDR2 FNYEAQ. V dropped 6 bases and J dropped 4 bases, with 11 bases sitting between them. This CDR3 has 13 amino acids. The CDR3 reads CASSRTGSDTQYF. CDR3 DNA: TGTGCCAGCAGTCGTACAGGGTCAGATACGCAGTATTTT.

The sample holds many counts of this clonotype. The rearrangement links TRBV18 to TRBJ2-7; 9 bases are shared with TRBD2. The CDR3 sequence is 18 residues long. V gave up 0 bases and J gave up 1 base; unmatched junction bases: 10. Looked up from germline, CDR1 is KGHSH and CDR2 is LQKENI. For the CDR3, the DNA is TGTGCCAGCTCACCACCGCTGGCGGGGGGGCCAACATCCTACGAGCAGTACTTC. Protein product: CASSPPLAGGPTSYEQYF.

In its sample, this clonotype was seen many times. The chain couples TRBV7-9 to TRBJ2-1; 8 bases fit TRBD2. The germline V gene has CDR1 SEHNR and CDR2 FQNEAQ (reference sequence). J was trimmed by 7 bases and V by 6 bases; bases with no gene match: 8. This CDR3 contains 14 residues. CDR3 protein: CASRDGGARNEQFF. CDR3 bases: TGTGCCAGCAGGGACGGGGGGGCCCGGAATGAGCAGTTCTTC.

This clonotype was seen many times. V usage is TRBV4-2 and J usage is TRBJ1-6; D is unresolved. The germline CDR1 and CDR2 sequences are LGHNA and YNFKEQ. The CDR3 runs 15 residues. Trimming shortened V by 3 bases and J by 13 bases, and 19 bases separated the two germline ends. This CDR3 reads CASSQEREALRPLHF. In nucleotides, the CDR3 is TGTGCCAGCAGCCAGGAAAGGGAGGCCCTTCGGCCCCTCCACTTT.

This clonotype was observed at least ten times. This chain links TRBV12-3 or TRBV12-4 with TRBJ2-2, with D possibly being TRBD2 (5 bases). This CDR3 comprises 14 residues. Trimming took off 6 bases at V and 6 bases at J, with 14 bases between the two ends. The DNA of the CDR3 is TGTGCCAGCAGGGCGACCGCGGGCCCCGGGGAGCTGTTTTTT. As protein: CASRATAGPGELFF.

This clonotype was observed many times. DNA of the CDR3: TGTGCCAGCACCCTAGGGGTTCTAGCGGGGGCTACCACCGGGGAGCTGTTTTTT. Its protein product is CASTLGVLAGATTGELFF. The chain links TRBV7-2 to TRBJ2-2; 10 bases fit TRBD2. V was pared by 7 bases and J by 4 bases, with 15 bases of the junction left unmatched. The CDR3 consists of 18 residues. Germline V gene lookup returns CDR1 SGHTA and CDR2 FQGNSA.

Comment on this clonotype: A read error may explain this, as a much larger clone is one base away. The V call is TRBV20-1, the J call TRBJ2-3; D not certain. With 1 base removed from V and 1 base from J, the gap between germline ends came to 12 bases. Germline CDR1 and CDR2: DFQATT and SNEGSKA (reference sequence). The CDR3 has 15 amino acids. For the CDR3, the DNA is TGCAGTGCTAGAGTGGTCGTTGATGGCACAGATACGCAGTATTTT. This sequence encodes CSARVVVDGTDTQYF.

The table lists this clonotype with many counts. V usage is TRBV5-1 and J usage is TRBJ2-7; D may match TRBD1 or TRBD2 (5 bases each). This CDR3 has 15 amino acids. Between the trimmed V and J ends, which lost 0 bases and 1 base, there was a span of 11 bases. CDR1 SGHRS and CDR2 YFSETQ come from the germline V gene. CDR3 sequence: CASSLEGTGSYEQYF. Written as DNA, the CDR3 is TGCGCCAGCAGCTTGGAGGGGACCGGGTCCTACGAGCAGTACTTC.

This clonotype has at least ten counts. This chain connects TRBV4-1 to TRBJ2-3; 10 nucleotides match TRBD1. The germline V gene has CDR1 MGHRA and CDR2 YSYEKL. There are 15 residues in the CDR3. J was trimmed by 2 bases and V by 3 bases; bases with no gene match: 2. The CDR3 is CASSQRQGATDTQYF. CDR3 nucleotides: TGCGCCAGCAGCCAGCGACAGGGGGCCACAGATACGCAGTATTTT.

This clonotype was counted many times. V usage is TRBV6-1 and J usage is TRBJ2-3; no clear D. The germline CDR1 and CDR2 sequences are MNHNS and SASEGT. The CDR3 contains 13 residues. V gave up 7 bases and J gave up 0 bases, with 8 bases separating them. Here the CDR3 reads CASTMSSTDTQYF. In DNA form, the CDR3 reads TGTGCCAGCACGATGTCGAGCACAGATACGCAGTATTTT.

This clonotype has just one count. This may arise from a read error, as a much more abundant clone is one base away. This rearrangement joins TRBV19 to TRBJ2-3, with TRBD2 matching over 7 bases. Germline V CDR1 and CDR2: LNHDA, SQIVND (reference sequence). The CDR3 length is 14 residues. This CDR3 reads CVSSIGRGTDTQYF. The CDR3 DNA follows: TGTGTCAGTAGTATAGGGAGGGGCACAGATACGCAGTATTTT.

This clonotype was counted ten times or more. V is TRBV6-6 and J is TRBJ2-7; no reliable D call. Germline loops: CDR1 MNHNY, CDR2 SVGAGI (reference sequence). This CDR3 is 15 amino acids long. V was trimmed by 4 bases and J by 0 bases, leaving 13 bases between them. CDR3 loop: CASSSPTLSSYEQYF. In DNA, the CDR3 is TGTGCCAGCAGTTCCCCTACCCTTAGCTCCTACGAGCAGTACTTC.